These 24 T cell receptor beta chains came from one sample sequenced in a study of beta chain features in type 1 diabetes. Reverse transcription of all isolated RNA meant that expressed TCRB transcripts were sequenced. Sequencing used immunoSEQ multiplex PCR; TCRdb keeps in-frame clones, though not all of them. Among roughly 250,000 clones, around 10% were seen once, and the ten largest hold approximately 0.035%. The sample taken for sequencing was naive CD4+ T cells from blood. The receptors come from a woman under 30 in good health.

The chain joins TRBV18 to TRBJ1-2; tentative D call: TRBD1 (6 bases). The V gene's germline CDR1 is KGHSH and CDR2 LQKENI. The CDR3 contains 12 residues. The ends were cut back, 3 bases at V and 7 bases at J, with 9 bases in the middle. DNA for the CDR3: TGTGCCAGCTCACCCAGGGGTCTTGGCTACACCTTC. This encodes CASSPRGLGYTF.

This clone was seen only a few times. V and J are TRBV4-1 and TRBJ2-3, with a possible D match to TRBD2 (5 bases). This CDR3 region has 15 residues. Germline assignment: CDR1 MGHRA and CDR2 YSYEKL. The germline V and J ends were trimmed by 1 base and 2 bases, with 10 bases remaining between them. DNA of the CDR3: TGCGCCAGCAGCCAAGTGGGAGTCGTCACAGATACGCAGTATTTT. Translated: CASSQVGVVTDTQYF.

This clone was picked up a small number of times. The rearrangement joins TRBV4-2 to TRBJ1-2, with 11 bases aligning to TRBD1. The CDR3 has 17 residues. Germline loops: CDR1 LGHNA, CDR2 YNFKEQ. V lost 0 bases, J lost 4 bases, and 7 bases stayed unmatched. The DNA of the CDR3 is TGTGCCAGCAGCCAAGATAGGACAGGGGGCGAAGGCTATGGCTACACCTTC. It codes for CASSQDRTGGEGYGYTF.

The chain carries TRBV4-3 and TRBJ1-2; perhaps TRBD1 as D (6 bases). The CDR3 extends over 13 amino acids. V dropped 4 bases and J dropped 9 bases, with 15 bases sitting between them. CDR1 and CDR2 from the germline V gene are LGHNA and YSLEER. CDR3 sequence reads: CASSPGGRRSYTF. In DNA, the CDR3 is TGCGCCAGCAGCCCCGGGGGGCGGCGAAGCTACACCTTC.

This chain's CDR3 is CASSPRTGGAGTDTQYF. CDR3 nucleotide sequence: TGTGCCAGCTCACCACGGACCGGGGGGGCCGGAACAGATACGCAGTATTTT. This chain links TRBV18 with TRBJ2-3; 8 bases align to TRBD2. CDR3 length: 17 residues. The junction had 9 bases not matched to a gene; V was cut back by 1 base and J by 3 bases. Germline-derived CDR1 and CDR2 are KGHSH and LQKENI.

This clone came up a few times. The chain combines TRBV7-2 with TRBJ2-5; 7 nucleotides agree with TRBD2. This CDR3 is built from 17 residues. Germline V gene data show CDR1 as SGHTA and CDR2 as FQGNSA. The J segment lost 4 bases and the V segment lost 5 bases, leaving 16 bases of the junction unmatched. Here the CDR3 DNA reads TGTGCCAGCAGCCTCATAAGCGGGGATCGTGGTAGAGAGACCCAGTACTTC. It codes for CASSLISGDRGRETQYF.

This chain links TRBV6-1 with TRBJ1-1; perhaps TRBD1 as D (5 bases). The ends were cut back, 4 bases at V and 1 base at J, with 22 bases in the middle. CDR3 length equals 18 residues. The germline gives CDR1 MNHNS, CDR2 SASEGT. In DNA form, the CDR3 reads TGTGCCAGCAGTGTAGTCTTAGGGGTTCACAGAACGAACACTGAAGCTTTCTTT. Its translation: CASSVVLGVHRTNTEAFF.

V usage is TRBV27 and J usage is TRBJ2-7; D possibly corresponds to TRBD2 (6 bases). V was trimmed by 5 bases and J by 5 bases, leaving 19 bases between them. From germline, CDR1 is MNHEY and CDR2 SMNVEV (reference sequence). The length of the CDR3 is 15 residues. CDR3 DNA sequence: TGTGCCAGCAGTGACCGGGAGTGGGATCGTAACGAGCAGTACTTC. Amino acids: CASSDREWDRNEQYF.

The table lists this clone with a few counts. The chain is built from TRBV18 and TRBJ2-3; 9 positions match TRBD2. V gave up 3 bases and J gave up 0 bases; unmatched junction bases: 10. Germline V gene sequence: CDR1 KGHSH, CDR2 LQKENI. This CDR3 comprises 18 residues. CDR3 protein: CASSPGAGGSTSTDTQYF. CDR3 coding DNA: TGTGCCAGCTCACCCGGAGCGGGAGGTTCAACTAGCACAGATACGCAGTATTTT.

V and J are TRBV5-1 and TRBJ1-4; D uncertain. V lost 2 bases, J lost 6 bases, and 11 bases lay in between. The CDR3 is made up of 14 amino acids. Germline V CDR1 and CDR2: SGHRS, YFSETQ. The CDR3 reads CASSLQSSDEKLFF. For the CDR3, the DNA is TGCGCCAGCAGCTTACAGTCTAGCGATGAAAAACTGTTTTTT.

The table lists this clone with many counts. The chain is built from TRBV30 and TRBJ2-3; 7 bases fit TRBD1. The CDR3 contains 15 residues. Looked up from germline, CDR1 is GTSNPN and CDR2 is SVGIG (reference sequence). Germline trimming cut 0 bases from V and 2 bases from J; bases unmatched to any gene: 5. The CDR3 sequence: CAWSVYQGVTDTQYF. The CDR3 bases are TGTGCCTGGAGTGTATACCAGGGGGTCACAGATACGCAGTATTTT. The whole variable domain, filled in from reference TRBV30 and TRBJ2-3, reads SQTIHQWPATLVQPVGSPLSLECTVEGTSNPNLYWYRQAAGRGLQLLFYSVGIGQISSEVPQNLSASRPQDRQFILSSKKLLLSDSGFYLCAWSVYQGVTDTQYFGPGTRLTVL.

This clone was detected a few times. The chain couples TRBV5-1 to TRBJ1-2; 7 bases are shared with TRBD1. Germline CDR1 reads SGHRS; CDR2 reads YFSETQ. The CDR3 extends over 15 amino acids. V gave up 5 bases and J gave up 4 bases; unmatched junction bases: 11. CDR3: CASRGQRGRTYGYTF. The CDR3 DNA reads as TGCGCCAGCAGGGGACAGCGAGGTCGAACCTATGGCTACACCTTC.

This clone turned up a few times. This chain connects TRBV13 to TRBJ2-7; 8 bases line up with TRBD1. The CDR3 extends over 16 amino acids. J lost 3 bases, V lost 4 bases, and 11 bases had no gene match. The V gene's germline CDR1 is PRHDT and CDR2 FYEKMQ (reference sequence). The CDR3 DNA reads as TGTGCCAGCAGCTCTACGAAGGGGACAGGCGACTACGAGCAGTACTTC. Amino acid sequence: CASSSTKGTGDYEQYF.

The chain couples TRBV10-3 to TRBJ2-1; 9 bases fit TRBD1. The germline V gene encodes CDR1 ENHRY and CDR2 SYGVKD. The length of the CDR3 is 17 residues. V lost 3 bases and J lost 5; bases outside the gene matches: 11. CDR3 loop: CAISDGLRGQGHNEQFF. CDR3 in DNA: TGTGCCATCAGTGACGGGCTCCGGGGACAGGGTCACAATGAGCAGTTCTTC.

The chain carries TRBV9 and TRBJ2-3; 9 bases map to TRBD2. J gave up 2 bases and V 0 bases, and 4 bases lay outside the gene matches. Germline-derived CDR1 and CDR2 are SGDLS and YYNGEE. The CDR3 sequence is 16 residues long. The CDR3 protein is CASSVGASGTTDTQYF. Written as DNA, the CDR3 is TGTGCCAGCAGCGTAGGAGCTAGCGGGACCACAGATACGCAGTATTTT.

A note on this clone: Other DNA sequences within the sample encode an identical CDR3. The V and J genes are TRBV6-5 and TRBJ2-1; weak D call: TRBD2 (5 bases). The V and J ends lost 3 bases and 5 bases respectively, with 8 bases between them. The CDR3 runs 13 residues. Germline CDR1 MNHEY, CDR2 SVGAGI. The CDR3 bases are TGTGCCAGCAGTTATAGAGGGAACAATGAGCAGTTCTTC. It encodes CASSYRGNNEQFF.

This clone was detected only a few times. The V call is TRBV19, the J call TRBJ2-4; maybe TRBD1 (5 bases). CDR3 length: 12 residues. Trimming took off 4 bases at V and 6 bases at J, with 7 bases between the two ends. Germline loops: CDR1 LNHDA, CDR2 SQIVND (reference sequence). The CDR3 loop is CASSKQANIQYF. In DNA form, the CDR3 reads TGTGCCAGTAGTAAACAGGCAAACATTCAGTACTTC.

The chain employs TRBV19 and TRBJ2-1, with D perhaps matching TRBD2 (6 bases). Per the germline V gene, CDR1 is LNHDA and CDR2 is SQIVND (reference sequence). The CDR3 spans 14 residues. Trimming removed 7 bases at V and 6 bases at J, with 16 bases between. The DNA of the CDR3 is TGTGCCAGTACCCTAGGGGCGGGGAGCAATGAGCAGTTCTTC. Amino acids: CASTLGAGSNEQFF.

V gene TRBV19 combines with J gene TRBJ2-5, with D possibly matching TRBD2 (6 bases). The J call is in doubt because the DNA end fits TRBJ2-7 better. Looked up from germline, CDR1 is LNHDA and CDR2 is SQIVND (reference sequence). This CDR3 is built from 15 residues. Here the CDR3 DNA reads TGTGCCAGTAGTACTGCCGGGACTTCCGCCTACGAGCAGTACTTC. It translates to CASSTAGTSAYEQYF.

The chain couples TRBV6-5 to TRBJ2-1; tentative D call: TRBD2 (7 bases). There are 15 residues in the CDR3. Germline V lookup: CDR1 MNHEY, CDR2 SVGAGI. Between the trimmed V and J ends, which lost 2 bases and 9 bases, there was a span of 17 bases. The CDR3 reads CASSYGAGALGEQFF. For the CDR3, the DNA is TGTGCCAGCAGTTACGGCGCGGGGGCATTGGGTGAGCAGTTCTTC.

This sequence joins TRBV9 and TRBJ2-1; tentative D call: TRBD2 (6 bases). CDR3 length: 17 residues. From germline, CDR1 is SGDLS and CDR2 YYNGEE. The V end lost 0 bases, the J end lost 0 bases, and 13 bases lay between the germline ends. The CDR3 nucleotides are TGTGCCAGCAGCGTAGATGAGGTTAGCGGCTCCTACAATGAGCAGTTCTTC. Translating gives CASSVDEVSGSYNEQFF.

This clone showed up just a few times. The V gene is TRBV7-9, the J gene TRBJ2-3; 8 positions agree with TRBD2. The CDR3 runs 16 residues. V lost 5 bases, J lost 1 base, and 8 bases stayed unmatched. Germline CDR1 SEHNR, CDR2 FQNEAQ (reference sequence). The DNA for the CDR3 is TGTGCCAGCAGCGCCACGCGGGGGGCGCGCACAGATACGCAGTATTTT. Its translation is CASSATRGARTDTQYF.

This clone was detected a few times. The chain couples TRBV5-6 to TRBJ1-5; D might be TRBD1 (6 bases). The CDR3 covers 14 residues. Germline V gives CDR1 SGHDT, CDR2 YYEEEE. V lost 9 bases and J lost 5, with 18 bases in between. Written as DNA, the CDR3 is TGTGCCACCCCCCCCAGGGGTCTACATCAGCCCCAGCATTTT. Its translation: CATPPRGLHQPQHF.

In this sample, this clone turned up a few times. The V call is TRBV9, the J call TRBJ2-2, with D perhaps TRBD2 (5 bases). CDR1 is SGDLS and CDR2 is YYNGEE in the germline V gene. V was trimmed by 0 bases and J by 0 bases, leaving 9 bases between them. The CDR3 totals 16 residues. CDR3 coding DNA: TGTGCCAGCAGCGTAGCGGGGTACCCGAACACCGGGGAGCTGTTTTTT. It is translated as CASSVAGYPNTGELFF.